This T cell receptor (beta chain) was profiled in a study of post-analysis software for immune sequencing data. Study observations and caveats: Five TRBV segments, including TRBV5-6, TRBV5-1 and TRBV20-1, were more frequent in patients than controls.

Germline V gene lookup returns CDR1 KGHDR and CDR2 SFDVKD. This CDR3 has 13 amino acids. V lost 4 bases and J 13 bases, leaving 16 bases between the germline ends. A remark on this clonotype: The antigen is unknown.

Researchers reported that TCR beta cDNA libraries carried unique molecular identifiers. Yield was 500,000 to 600,000 cDNA molecules from approximately 0.95 to 9.8 million T cells. Via MiXCR, TCRdb re-called the PCR reads, giving one row per CDR3 protein. This table holds 750,000 to 900,000 distinct CDR3 sequences, 46% found once. Sequencing was carried out using blood. V gene TRBV24-1 combines with J gene TRBJ2-1; D gene ambiguous. The receptor was derived from a girl aged 5 to 17 with multiple sclerosis. The CDR3 nucleotides are TGTGCCACCAGTGACTCGGAGCCCGGCTACCAGTTCTTC. This translates into CATSDSEPGYQFF.